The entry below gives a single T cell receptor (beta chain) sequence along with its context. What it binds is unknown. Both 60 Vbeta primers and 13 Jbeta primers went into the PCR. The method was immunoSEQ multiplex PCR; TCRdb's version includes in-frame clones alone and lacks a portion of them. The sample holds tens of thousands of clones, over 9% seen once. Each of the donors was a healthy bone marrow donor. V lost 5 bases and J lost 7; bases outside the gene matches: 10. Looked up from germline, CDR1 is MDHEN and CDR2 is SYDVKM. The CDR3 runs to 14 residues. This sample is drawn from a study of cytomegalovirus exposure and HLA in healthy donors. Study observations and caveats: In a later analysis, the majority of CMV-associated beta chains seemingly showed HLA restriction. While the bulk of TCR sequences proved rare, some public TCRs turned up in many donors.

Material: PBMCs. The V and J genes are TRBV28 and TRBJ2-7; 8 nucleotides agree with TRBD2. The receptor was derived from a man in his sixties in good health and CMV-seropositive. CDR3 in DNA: TGTGCCAGCAGTCTTAGCGGGAATGGGGTGGAGCAGTACGTC. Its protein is CASSLSGNGVEQYV.